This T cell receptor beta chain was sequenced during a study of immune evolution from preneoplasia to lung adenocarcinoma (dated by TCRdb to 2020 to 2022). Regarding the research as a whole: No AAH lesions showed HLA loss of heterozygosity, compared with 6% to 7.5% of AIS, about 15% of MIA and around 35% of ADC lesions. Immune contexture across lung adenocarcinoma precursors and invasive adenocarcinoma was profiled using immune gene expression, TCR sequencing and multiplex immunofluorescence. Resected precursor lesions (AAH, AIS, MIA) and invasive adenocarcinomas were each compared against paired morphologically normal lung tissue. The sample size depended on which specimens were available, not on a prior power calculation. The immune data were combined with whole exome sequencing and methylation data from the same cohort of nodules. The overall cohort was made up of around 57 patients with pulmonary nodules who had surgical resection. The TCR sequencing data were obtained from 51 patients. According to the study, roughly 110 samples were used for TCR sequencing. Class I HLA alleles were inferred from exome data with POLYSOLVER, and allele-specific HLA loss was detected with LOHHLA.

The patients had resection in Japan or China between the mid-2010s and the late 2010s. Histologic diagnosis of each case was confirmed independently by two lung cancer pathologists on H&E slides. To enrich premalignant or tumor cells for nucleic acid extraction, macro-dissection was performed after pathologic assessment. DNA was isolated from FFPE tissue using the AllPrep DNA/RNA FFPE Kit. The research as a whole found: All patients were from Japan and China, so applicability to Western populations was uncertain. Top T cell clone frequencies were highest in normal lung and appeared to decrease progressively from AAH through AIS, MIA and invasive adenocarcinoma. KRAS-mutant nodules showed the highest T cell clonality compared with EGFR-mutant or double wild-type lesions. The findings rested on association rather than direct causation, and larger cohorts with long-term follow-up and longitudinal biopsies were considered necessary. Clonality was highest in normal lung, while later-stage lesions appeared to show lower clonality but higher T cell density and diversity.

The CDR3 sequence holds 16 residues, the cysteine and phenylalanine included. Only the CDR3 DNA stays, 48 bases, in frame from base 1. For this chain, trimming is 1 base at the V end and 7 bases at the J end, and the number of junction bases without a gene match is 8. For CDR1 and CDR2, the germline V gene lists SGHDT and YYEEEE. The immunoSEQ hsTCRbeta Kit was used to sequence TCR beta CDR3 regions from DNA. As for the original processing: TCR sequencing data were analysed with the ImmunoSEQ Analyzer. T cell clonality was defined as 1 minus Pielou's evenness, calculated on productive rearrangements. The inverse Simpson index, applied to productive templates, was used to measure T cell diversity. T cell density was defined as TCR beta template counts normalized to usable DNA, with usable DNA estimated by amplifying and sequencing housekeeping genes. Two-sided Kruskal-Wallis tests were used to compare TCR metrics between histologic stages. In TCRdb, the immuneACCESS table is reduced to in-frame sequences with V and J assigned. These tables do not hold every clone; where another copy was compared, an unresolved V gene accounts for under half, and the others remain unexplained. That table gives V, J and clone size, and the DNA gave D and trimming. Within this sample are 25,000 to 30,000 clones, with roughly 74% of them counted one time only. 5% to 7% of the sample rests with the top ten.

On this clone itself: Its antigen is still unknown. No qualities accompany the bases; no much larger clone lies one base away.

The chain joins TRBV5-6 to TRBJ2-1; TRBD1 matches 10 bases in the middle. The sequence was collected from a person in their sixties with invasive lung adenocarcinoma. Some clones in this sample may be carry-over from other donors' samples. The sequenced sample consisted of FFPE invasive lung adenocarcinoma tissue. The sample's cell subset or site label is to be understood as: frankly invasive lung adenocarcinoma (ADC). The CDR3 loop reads CASSLPGTGAGNEQFF. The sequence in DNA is TGTGCCAGCAGCTTGCCCGGGACAGGGGCGGGGAATGAGCAGTTCTTC.